The text below deals with one T cell receptor (beta chain). Germline V gene data show CDR1 as SGHNT and CDR2 as YYREEE (reference sequence). With 6 bases clipped from V and 6 bases from J, the junction kept 4 bases outside the gene matches. The CDR3 totals 15 residues. The sample belongs to a study of T cell changes during pregnancy in multiple sclerosis. Clones were read by immunoSEQ multiplex PCR, and TCRdb kept only the in-frame ones, dropping some. The sample has tens of thousands of clones, 80% to 95% seen once. The chain employs TRBV5-4 and TRBJ2-1; 15 bases are shared with TRBD2. The sequenced sample was CD4+ T cells from peripheral blood mononuclear cells, obtained before pregnancy. The source is a female donor with multiple sclerosis, enrolled in a pregnancy study. The CDR3 region has the DNA TGTGCCAGCACCACGGGACTAGCGGGAGGCAATGAGCAGTTCTTC. As protein: CASTTGLAGGNEQFF.